These 3 T cell receptor beta chains originate from one sample sequenced in a study of blood T cell repertoires in COVID-19. The protocol was immunoSEQ multiplex PCR, while the TCRdb copy is restricted to in-frame clones and leaves out a portion. The sample consists of hundreds of thousands of clones, 75% to 90% of them appearing once. Material for sequencing was peripheral blood. Source of these receptors: a woman younger than 35 with acute or convalescent COVID-19.

As for this clone: Since the CDR3 does not end with the conserved phenylalanine or tryptophan, this likely comes from a read error. The DNA is left out, because the CDR3 cannot be placed on it with certainty; the CDR3 is given as TCRdb lists it. The chain combines TRBV28 with TRBJ2-7; the table assigns TRBD1, which was not confirmed against the DNA. The CDR3 is 12 residues long, ends included. The germline CDR1 and CDR2 sequences are MDHEN and SYDVKM. CDR3 sequence reads: CASRPPGGTAAI.

The V call is TRBV9, the J call TRBJ1-2, with TRBD1 matching over 9 bases. Germline V gives CDR1 SGDLS, CDR2 YYNGEE. The ends lost 4 bases at V and 8 bases at J; junction bases unmatched: 9. This CDR3 is built from 14 residues. CDR3: CASSPANRGQGYTF. The CDR3, as DNA: TGTGCCAGCAGCCCCGCCAACAGGGGGCAAGGCTACACCTTC.

The CDR3 coding sequence is TGCGCCAGCAGCCAAGTTAGGGCCGGGACAGGGGATGAAAAACTGTTTTTT. It yields the protein CASSQVRAGTGDEKLFF. The chain carries TRBV4-1 and TRBJ1-4; 10 bases are a match to TRBD1. Germline lookup yields CDR1 MGHRA and CDR2 YSYEKL. V trimming: 1 base; J trimming: 6 bases; junction bases outside the gene matches: 8. The CDR3 spans 17 residues.